The 28 T cell receptor beta chains given below trace back to one sample, sequenced in a study of blood T cell repertoires in COVID-19. Libraries were prepared by immunoSEQ multiplex PCR; TCRdb keeps only in-frame clonotypes and omits some of them. This table holds under 300,000 clones, approximately 86% found once. The sample comprised peripheral blood. These receptors were taken from a woman between 70 and 85 years old with active or convalescent COVID-19.

V is TRBV5-1 and J is TRBJ1-5, with TRBD1 identical over 11 bases. Trimming removed 2 bases from V and 6 bases from J; junction bases left unmatched: 10. The CDR3 spans 17 residues. Germline CDR1 reads SGHRS; CDR2 reads YFSETQ. The CDR3 region has the DNA TGCGCCAGCAGCTTAGGGGCCCCGGACAGGGGGCCTCAGCCCCAGCATTTT. Protein: CASSLGAPDRGPQPQHF.

This clone is a singleton in its sample. This chain uses TRBV5-6 with TRBJ1-2; TRBD1 matches 8 bases. Germline values: CDR1 SGHDT, CDR2 YYEEEE. Trimming at V came to 4 bases and at J to 7 bases, leaving 12 bases not matched to a gene. CDR3 length equals 15 residues. CDR3 residues: CASSAGTGFFGGYTF. CDR3 DNA sequence: TGTGCCAGCAGCGCAGGGACAGGCTTTTTTGGTGGCTACACCTTC.

This rearrangement joins TRBV7-2 to TRBJ2-7; D is perhaps TRBD1 (5 bases). Trimming shortened V by 6 bases and J by 5 bases, and 14 bases separated the two germline ends. Germline loops: CDR1 SGHTA, CDR2 FQGNSA. The CDR3 runs to 13 residues. CDR3 loop: CASRSQGIDEQYF. The CDR3 DNA sequence: TGTGCCAGCAGATCCCAGGGTATCGACGAGCAGTACTTC.

The rearrangement links TRBV27 to TRBJ1-6; D is possibly TRBD1 (6 bases). CDR1 is MNHEY, CDR2 SMNVEV, per germline (reference sequence). The V end was cut by 4 bases, the J end by 6 bases, with 13 bases between. The CDR3 extends over 15 amino acids. The CDR3 DNA reads TGTGCCAGCAGTTCCCTCACAGGGACTAATTCACCCCTCCACTTT. Encoded protein: CASSSLTGTNSPLHF.

A few counts support this clone. The V gene is TRBV27, the J gene TRBJ2-3; D is possibly TRBD2 (5 bases). This CDR3 has 15 amino acids. The V and J ends lost 6 bases and 2 bases respectively, with 15 bases between them. Germline CDR1 reads MNHEY; CDR2 reads SMNVEV (reference sequence). The CDR3 DNA reads TGTGCCAGCAGCCCTACGCGGGCACCCACAGATACGCAGTATTTT. Protein: CASSPTRAPTDTQYF.

Details on this clone: Other DNA sequences from this sample encode an identical CDR3 as well. J is TRBJ1-6 and V is TRBV5-1; TRBD1 matches 9 bases. This CDR3 has 15 residues. CDR1 and CDR2 (germline): SGHRS, YFSETQ. V trimming: 0 bases; J trimming: 7 bases; junction bases outside the gene matches: 2. CDR3 in amino acids: CASSLDGQGNSPLHF. CDR3 coding DNA: TGCGCCAGCAGCTTGGATGGACAGGGGAATTCACCCCTCCACTTT.

This chain links TRBV5-6 with TRBJ1-6; TRBD1 matches at 9 bases. The CDR3 runs to 14 residues. The V gene end was trimmed by 5 bases and the J gene end by 10 bases; junction bases not matched to a gene: 7. Germline V lookup: CDR1 SGHDT, CDR2 YYEEEE. CDR3 DNA sequence: TGTGCCAGCAGGTCCCGGGACAGGGACTCACCCCTCCACTTT. Encoded protein: CASRSRDRDSPLHF. The variable domain in full, with the rest retrieved from reference TRBV5-6 and TRBJ1-6, is DAGVTQSPTHLIKTRGQQVTLRCSPKSGHDTVSWYQQALGQGPQFIFQYYEEEERQRGNFPDRFSGHQFPNYSSELNVNALLLGDSALYLCASRSRDRDSPLHFGNGTRLTVT.

The CDR3 here is CASSPNRGGLYNEQFF. DNA for the CDR3: TGTGCCAGCTCACCAAATCGGGGGGGTTTGTACAATGAGCAGTTCTTC. The rearrangement joins TRBV18 to TRBJ2-1; 8 positions match TRBD2. This CDR3 has 16 residues. Germline loops: CDR1 KGHSH, CDR2 LQKENI. The V gene end was trimmed by 2 bases and the J gene end by 4 bases; junction bases not matched to a gene: 7.

The chain has TRBV3-1 (or the pseudogene TRBV3-2) and TRBJ1-3; D is undetermined. Germline V lookup: CDR1 LGHDT, CDR2 YNNKEL (reference sequence). The V and J ends lost 2 bases and 3 bases respectively, with 11 bases between them. CDR3 length: 15 amino acids. The CDR3 loop is CASSQSLHGGNTIYF. The CDR3 bases are TGTGCCAGCAGCCAAAGCCTTCACGGTGGAAACACCATATATTTT.

This clone was found a few times. The chain links TRBV7-3 to TRBJ2-7; D is perhaps TRBD2 (6 bases). This CDR3 is 13 amino acids long. Per germline, CDR1 SGHTA and CDR2 FQGTGA. Trimming cost V 1 base and J 4 bases, with 8 bases left between them. The CDR3 is CASSLNRGYEQYF. In DNA, the CDR3 is TGTGCCAGCAGCTTAAACCGGGGGTACGAGCAGTACTTC.

This clone has a handful of counts. This chain connects TRBV2 to TRBJ1-2; a weak D match, TRBD1 (5 bases). Germline V gives CDR1 SNHLY, CDR2 FYNNEI. The CDR3 extends over 13 amino acids. Trimming stripped 3 bases from V and 2 bases from J, with 7 bases between. DNA for the CDR3: TGTGCCAGCAGTGAGGGGGGAAACTATGGCTACACCTTC. Translating gives CASSEGGNYGYTF.

The V gene is TRBV18, the J gene TRBJ2-7; D gene uncertain. Trimming shortened V by 0 bases and J by 7 bases, and 13 bases separated the two germline ends. The length of the CDR3 is 14 residues. CDR1 and CDR2 (germline): KGHSH, LQKENI. The CDR3 sequence: CASSPPARSPEQYF. In nucleotides, the CDR3 is TGTGCCAGCTCACCACCGGCCAGGTCGCCGGAGCAGTACTTC.

This chain uses TRBV4-3 with TRBJ2-3; D might be TRBD2 (5 bases). The germline CDR1 and CDR2 sequences are LGHNA and YSLEER. This CDR3 is 18 amino acids long. Trimming shortened V by 0 bases and J by 4 bases, and 20 bases separated the two germline ends. In DNA form, the CDR3 reads TGCGCCAGCAGCCAAGATCTGGGGTCGACTAACCCCCCAGATACGCAGTATTTT. Translated: CASSQDLGSTNPPDTQYF.

The chain uses TRBV6-5 and TRBJ1-2; tentative D call: TRBD1 (6 bases). This CDR3 is built from 13 residues. The V end was cut by 7 bases, the J end by 4 bases, with 13 bases between. The germline gives CDR1 MNHEY, CDR2 SVGAGI. The CDR3 loop is CASTSQGVYGYTF. CDR3 nucleotide sequence: TGTGCCAGCACTTCACAGGGAGTCTATGGCTACACCTTC.

The genes are TRBV5-4 and TRBJ2-2; 15 nucleotides agree with TRBD2. V was clipped by 2 bases and J by 4 bases; unmatched bases: 6. Looked up from germline, CDR1 is SGHNT and CDR2 is YYREEE (reference sequence). The CDR3 extends over 18 amino acids. The CDR3 here is CASSLGLAGGPGTGELFF. The DNA for the CDR3 is TGTGCCAGCAGCTTAGGACTAGCGGGGGGGCCGGGCACCGGGGAGCTGTTTTTT.

The chain has TRBV6-5 and TRBJ1-3; tentative D call: TRBD1 (6 bases). The CDR3 length is 14 residues. CDR1 is MNHEY, CDR2 SVGAGI, per germline. The V end was cut by 6 bases, the J end by 3 bases, with 12 bases between. CDR3 in DNA: TGTGCCAGCAGAAAACAGGGAGATGGAAACACCATATATTTT. It encodes CASRKQGDGNTIYF.

The chain couples TRBV6-5 to TRBJ1-6; D is unclear. The germline V and J ends were trimmed by 8 bases and 7 bases, with 15 bases remaining between them. The germline V gene has CDR1 MNHEY and CDR2 SVGAGI. This CDR3 is 14 amino acids long. CDR3 in DNA: TGTGCCAGCCGCGCGGTCCTCCCCAATTCACCCCTCCACTTT. Translating it yields CASRAVLPNSPLHF.

The chain recombines TRBV20-1 with TRBJ1-1, with 7 bases aligning to TRBD1. This CDR3 is 12 amino acids long. Germline lookup yields CDR1 DFQATT and CDR2 SNEGSKA (reference sequence). Losses at the gene ends were 5 bases for V and 11 bases for J; bases not matched to a gene: 11. This chain's CDR3 is CSAGVQGFEAFF. In DNA form, the CDR3 reads TGCAGTGCTGGTGTACAGGGGTTTGAGGCTTTCTTT.

The V call is TRBV9, the J call TRBJ2-5; TRBD2 might be the D (6 bases). V lost 0 bases, J lost 4 bases, and 10 bases lay in between. Germline loops: CDR1 SGDLS, CDR2 YYNGEE. The CDR3 has 14 residues. CDR3 loop: CASSVAGVGETQYF. The CDR3 region has the DNA TGTGCCAGCAGCGTAGCGGGAGTAGGAGAGACCCAGTACTTC.

The genes are TRBV27 and TRBJ1-6; 10 bases are a match to TRBD1. The CDR3 sequence is 14 residues long. V lost 7 bases to trimming and J lost 6 bases; unmatched junction nucleotides: 3. Germline values: CDR1 MNHEY, CDR2 SMNVEV (reference sequence). CDR3 bases: TGTGCCAGCACTGGGACAGGGGTTAATTCACCCCTCCACTTT. This codes for CASTGTGVNSPLHF.

The chain carries TRBV4-1 and TRBJ1-4; D perhaps matches TRBD1 (5 bases). Germline values: CDR1 MGHRA, CDR2 YSYEKL. The ends were cut back, 1 base at V and 8 bases at J, with 14 bases in the middle. The CDR3 length is 15 residues. DNA for the CDR3: TGCGCCAGCAGCCAAGTGGAGGGCAGGGCCGAAAAACTGTTTTTT. Translating it yields CASSQVEGRAEKLFF.

The count of this clone is one. The V gene is TRBV6-2 or TRBV6-3, the J gene TRBJ1-5; 8 bases match TRBD1. V lost 5 bases to trimming and J lost 6 bases; unmatched junction nucleotides: 9. The length of the CDR3 is 15 residues. CDR1 and CDR2 (germline): MNHEY, SVGEGT. The CDR3 coding sequence is TGTGCCAGCAGTCCCTACTTCAGGGGGCTTCAGCCCCAGCATTTT. Encoded protein: CASSPYFRGLQPQHF.

There are a few counts of this clone. J is TRBJ1-6 and V is TRBV23-1; D perhaps matches TRBD1 (5 bases). TRBV23-1 is assigned to the ORF class and has an uncertain function. CDR3 length: 16 residues. Trimming took 3 bases from V and 7 from J, leaving 16 bases between them. In DNA form, the CDR3 reads TGCGCCAGCAGTCAGGTGGTTGTGGGGCCAAATTCACCCCTCCACTTT. It encodes CASSQVVVGPNSPLHF.

The CDR3 is CASRTRQGWDTIYF. In nucleotides, the CDR3 is TGTGCCAGTAGGACCCGACAGGGTTGGGACACCATATATTTT. V is TRBV19 and J is TRBJ1-3, with 7 bases fitting TRBD1. Trimming removed 6 bases from V and 8 bases from J; junction bases left unmatched: 10. This CDR3 region has 14 residues. Germline CDR1 is LNHDA and CDR2 is SQIVND (reference sequence).

The chain carries TRBV5-1 and TRBJ2-3; D is ambiguous. The ends were cut back, 0 bases at V and 2 bases at J, with 7 bases in the middle. The CDR3 extends over 14 amino acids. CDR1 is SGHRS, CDR2 YFSETQ, per germline. CDR3 bases: TGCGCCAGCAGCTTGGAACAGTCCACAGATACGCAGTATTTT. Translating it yields CASSLEQSTDTQYF. Complete variable domain (other parts from reference TRBV5-1 and TRBJ2-3): KAGVTQTPRYLIKTRGQQVTLSCSPISGHRSVSWYQQTPGQGLQFLFEYFSETQRNKGNFPGRFSGRQFSNSRSEMNVSTLELGDSALYLCASSLEQSTDTQYFGPGTRLTVL.

This sequence joins TRBV5-1 and TRBJ2-1; no definite D call. Germline V gene sequence: CDR1 SGHRS, CDR2 YFSETQ. There are 13 residues in the CDR3. V shed 1 base and J shed 4 bases, with 6 bases lying between them. This CDR3 reads CASSLSQYNEQFF. CDR3 nucleotides: TGCGCCAGCAGCTTGAGCCAATACAATGAGCAGTTCTTC. Using reference TRBV5-1 and TRBJ2-1 for the parts outside the CDR3, the full variable domain is KAGVTQTPRYLIKTRGQQVTLSCSPISGHRSVSWYQQTPGQGLQFLFEYFSETQRNKGNFPGRFSGRQFSNSRSEMNVSTLELGDSALYLCASSLSQYNEQFFGPGTRLTVL.

This chain joins TRBV4-3 and TRBJ1-1; TRBD1 aligns across 7 bases. J was trimmed by 1 base and V by 4 bases; bases with no gene match: 9. The CDR3 spans 16 residues. Germline CDR1 is LGHNA and CDR2 is YSLEER. In DNA form, the CDR3 reads TGCGCCAGCAGCCTTGGACAGGCCCCAGGGAACACTGAAGCTTTCTTT. It encodes CASSLGQAPGNTEAFF.

This sequence joins TRBV14 and TRBJ1-2; 8 nucleotides match TRBD1. CDR1 and CDR2 (germline): SGHDN, FVKESK. V shed 4 bases, J shed 4 bases, and the junction held 8 bases outside the gene matches. CDR3 length: 15 residues. The CDR3: CASSLDRAGIYGYTF. The CDR3 region has the DNA TGTGCCAGCAGCCTGGACAGGGCAGGAATCTATGGCTACACCTTC.